Listed below are T cell receptor beta chains from one sample, sequenced in a study of cytomegalovirus exposure and HLA in healthy donors. Here immunoSEQ multiplex PCR was the method, and the copy in TCRdb shows in-frame clones only, minus some. The table includes 110,000 to 150,000 clones, roughly a tenth detected once. Specimen: PBMCs. The receptor set was obtained from a male donor in good health and CMV-seronegative. Both conserved end residues are part of each CDR3. The D gene is left open where the match is weak. A row's size may be missing; if present it is once, few, many or a size class.

D gene	V gene	J gene	clone size	CDR3 protein	CDR3 DNA
-	TRBV7-7	TRBJ2-1	-	CASSPWEYNEQFF	TGTGCCAGCAGCCCCTGGGAGTACAATGAGCAGTTCTTC
TRBD2	TRBV5-1	TRBJ2-5	few	CASSLAGGTSAETQYF	TGCGCCAGCAGCTTGGCCGGGGGGACTAGCGCAGAGACCCAGTACTTC
-	TRBV4-1	TRBJ2-7	-	CASSQEIHTSYEQYF	TGCGCCAGCAGCCAAGAAATCCACACCTCCTACGAGCAGTACTTC
TRBD2	TRBV5-1	TRBJ2-3	once	CASSTLTSGSATQYF	TGCGCCAGCAGCACCCTGACTAGCGGGAGCGCTACGCAGTATTTT
-	TRBV4-2	TRBJ2-5	few	CASSPGASGSETQYF	TGTGCCAGCAGCCCTGGGGCCTCCGGGAGTGAGACCCAGTACTTC
-	TRBV10-3	TRBJ2-2	few	CAIKPDRIGELFF	TGTGCCATCAAGCCCGACAGAATCGGGGAGCTGTTTTTT
TRBD1	TRBV28	TRBJ2-7	-	CASRLGTGEQYF	TGTGCCAGCAGACTCGGGACAGGTGAGCAGTACTTC
-	TRBV4-1	TRBJ2-1	few	CASSQVPIRESSYNEQFF	TGCGCCAGCAGCCAAGTCCCCATCCGGGAAAGCTCCTACAATGAGCAGTTCTTC
-	TRBV9	TRBJ2-3	few	CASSARQDIRTDTQYF	TGTGCCAGCAGCGCGAGACAGGACATCCGCACAGATACGCAGTATTTT
TRBD1	TRBV6-5	TRBJ2-7	-	CASSYSTGQSNYEQYF	TGTGCCAGCAGTTACTCGACGGGACAGAGCAACTACGAGCAGTACTTC
-	TRBV18	TRBJ1-1	few	CASSDSQNRMNTEAFF	TGTGCCAGCTCAGATAGCCAGAACCGCATGAACACTGAAGCTTTCTTT
TRBD1	TRBV4-3	TRBJ1-2	few	CASSSSKQGTNGYTF	TGCGCCAGCAGCTCCAGCAAACAGGGGACGAATGGCTACACCTTC
TRBD2	TRBV6-5	TRBJ2-7	few	CASRPTSGIYEQYF	TGTGCCAGCAGACCGACTAGCGGGATCTACGAGCAGTACTTC
TRBD1	TRBV4-3	TRBJ2-5	-	CASSQGQGYQETQYF	TGCGCCAGCAGCCAAGGACAGGGGTACCAAGAGACCCAGTACTTC
-	TRBV6-1	TRBJ2-7	-	CASSGYISYEQYF	TGTGCCAGCAGTGGGTACATCTCCTACGAGCAGTACTTC
-	TRBV7-2	TRBJ2-5	-	CASSLIQETQYF	TGTGCCAGCAGCCTTATCCAAGAGACCCAGTACTTC
TRBD2	TRBV7-9	TRBJ2-1	-	CASSLVSGGQDNEQFF	TGTGCCAGCAGCTTAGTTAGCGGGGGGCAGGACAATGAGCAGTTCTTC
-	TRBV7-2	TRBJ2-3	-	CASSLALSTDTQYF	TGTGCCAGCAGCTTAGCTCTTAGCACAGATACGCAGTATTTT
TRBD2	TRBV4-3	TRBJ2-7	-	CASSPFPGLAGSSYEQYF	TGCGCCAGCAGCCCGTTCCCGGGACTAGCGGGGAGCTCCTACGAGCAGTACTTC
-	TRBV6-5	TRBJ2-1	-	CASSPFGTLGHEQFF	TGTGCCAGCAGTCCGTTCGGGACACTCGGCCATGAGCAGTTCTTC
TRBD2	TRBV4-1	TRBJ2-4	-	CASSQGLAGGLAKNIQYF	TGCGCCAGCAGCCAAGGACTAGCGGGAGGGCTAGCCAAAAACATTCAGTACTTC
-	TRBV28	TRBJ1-2	few	CASSLTIQGGYGYTF	TGTGCCAGCAGTTTGACAATACAGGGTGGCTATGGCTACACCTTC
-	TRBV7-9	TRBJ2-1	-	CASSLWPLNEQFF	TGTGCCAGCAGCTTATGGCCCTTAAATGAGCAGTTCTTC
-	TRBV6-6	TRBJ1-1	-	CASTLAQGGEAFF	TGTGCCAGCACCCTAGCGCAGGGCGGTGAAGCTTTCTTT
TRBD1	TRBV27	TRBJ2-7	-	CASRLTGSHEQYF	TGTGCCAGCAGGTTGACAGGGTCCCACGAGCAGTACTTC
-	TRBV7-9	TRBJ1-1	few	CASSLEARNTEAFF	TGTGCCAGCAGCTTAGAGGCTAGGAACACTGAAGCTTTCTTT
-	TRBV6-1	TRBJ1-1	-	CASILRGNTEAFF	TGTGCCAGCATTCTTCGGGGGAACACTGAAGCTTTCTTT
-	TRBV18	TRBJ1-1	-	CASSPPQNTEAFF	TGTGCCAGCTCACCACCCCAGAACACTGAAGCTTTCTTT
-	TRBV4-3	TRBJ2-6	few	CASSQSPGQGFFRRANVLTF	TGCGCCAGCAGCCAATCACCGGGACAAGGCTTCTTCAGGAGGGCCAACGTCCTGACTTTC
TRBD1	TRBV29-1	TRBJ1-1	-	CSVDSRGPTEAFF	TGCAGCGTTGACTCCAGGGGGCCCACTGAAGCTTTCTTT
-	TRBV28	TRBJ1-1	few	CASSLDRLGTEAFF	TGTGCCAGCAGTTTAGACAGGTTGGGTACTGAAGCTTTCTTT
-	TRBV7-6	TRBJ1-1	-	CASSSARSRTNTEAFF	TGTGCCAGCAGCTCTGCCAGATCCAGGACTAACACTGAAGCTTTCTTT
TRBD2	TRBV4-1	TRBJ2-1	-	CASSHVPPGLAADNEQFF	TGCGCCAGCAGCCATGTACCCCCGGGACTAGCGGCCGACAATGAGCAGTTCTTC
-	TRBV27	TRBJ2-7	few	CASSLGRPENEQYF	TGTGCCAGCAGTTTAGGGAGGCCAGAAAACGAGCAGTACTTC
-	TRBV13	TRBJ2-2	few	CASSLPGVNTGELFF	TGTGCCAGCAGCCTCCCAGGGGTAAACACCGGGGAGCTGTTTTTT
-	TRBV29-1	TRBJ2-7	few	CSVEAGPREQYF	TGCAGCGTTGAGGCAGGTCCTCGCGAGCAGTACTTC
TRBD1	TRBV6-6	TRBJ1-5	-	CASSGDRGTKGQPQHF	TGTGCCAGCAGTGGGGACAGGGGGACTAAAGGTCAGCCCCAGCATTTT
-	TRBV21-1	TRBJ1-3	few	CASSSDRRNTIYF	TGTGCCAGCAGCAGCGACAGACGAAACACCATATATTTT
TRBD2	TRBV4-3	TRBJ2-2	few	CASSPRTSGGNNGELFF	TGCGCCAGCAGTCCCCGGACTAGCGGGGGAAATAACGGGGAGCTGTTTTTT
TRBD1	TRBV28	TRBJ1-4	few	CASSSGQAATNEKLFF	TGTGCCAGCAGTTCCGGACAGGCTGCAACTAATGAAAAACTGTTTTTT
-	TRBV28	TRBJ1-5	few	CASSFSPGGNQPQHF	TGTGCCAGCAGTTTTTCCCCGGGGGGCAATCAGCCCCAGCATTTT
TRBD1	TRBV7-9	TRBJ1-2	-	CASSPTGEFYGYTF	TGTGCCAGCAGCCCGACAGGGGAATTCTATGGCTACACCTTC
-	TRBV4-3	TRBJ2-2	few	CASSQIPGGPAGELFF	TGCGCCAGCAGCCAAATTCCCGGGGGGCCCGCCGGGGAGCTGTTTTTT
TRBD2	TRBV18	TRBJ2-7	-	CASSPPGLAGNSYEQYF	TGTGCCAGCTCACCACCGGGACTAGCGGGGAACTCCTACGAGCAGTACTTC
-	TRBV28	TRBJ1-2	few	CASSLGGQFNYGYTF	TGTGCCAGCAGTTTAGGGGGACAATTCAACTATGGCTACACCTTC
-	TRBV9	TRBJ1-3	few	CASSARSSGNTIYF	TGTGCCAGCAGCGCACGGAGTTCTGGAAACACCATATATTTT
TRBD1	TRBV9	TRBJ1-3	few	CASSVGRGANSGNTIYF	TGTGCCAGCAGCGTAGGCAGGGGGGCTAACTCTGGAAACACCATATATTTT
TRBD1	TRBV28	TRBJ2-5	-	CASSLPGTGWTQYF	TGTGCCAGCAGTTTACCTGGGACAGGGTGGACCCAGTACTTC
TRBD1	TRBV6-1	TRBJ1-6	-	CASSARDSGSPLHF	TGTGCCAGCAGCGCCCGGGACAGCGGGTCACCCCTCCACTTT
TRBD2	TRBV30	TRBJ2-7	-	CAWSFRLAGPYSYEQYF	TGTGCCTGGAGTTTCAGGCTAGCGGGACCCTACTCCTACGAGCAGTACTTC
TRBD1	TRBV4-2	TRBJ2-7	-	CASSQVQGSSYEQYF	TGTGCCAGCAGCCAAGTACAGGGGAGCTCCTACGAGCAGTACTTC
TRBD2	TRBV27	TRBJ2-1	few	CASSPTGGAGNEQFF	TGTGCCAGCAGCCCAACCGGGGGGGCGGGGAATGAGCAGTTCTTC
-	TRBV28	TRBJ1-1	few	CASSLILNTEAFF	TGTGCCAGCAGTTTAATCTTGAACACTGAAGCTTTCTTT
-	TRBV27	TRBJ1-2	few	CASSSGRTGGYTF	TGTGCCAGCAGTTCAGGGCGGACGGGCGGCTACACCTTC
TRBD1	TRBV7-8	TRBJ1-1	few	CASSLGTGNTEAFF	TGTGCCAGCAGCTTAGGGACAGGGAACACTGAAGCTTTCTTT
-	TRBV5-4	TRBJ2-5	few	CASSLDFEETQYF	TGTGCCAGCAGCTTGGACTTTGAAGAGACCCAGTACTTC
TRBD2	TRBV7-2	TRBJ2-1	-	CASSLGTSGDLNNEQFF	TGTGCCAGCAGCTTAGGGACTAGCGGGGACCTTAACAATGAGCAGTTCTTC
-	TRBV6-5	TRBJ1-1	few	CASRSGHRNTEAFF	TGTGCCAGCAGGTCGGGACACCGGAACACTGAAGCTTTCTTT
-	TRBV27	TRBJ1-5	-	CASTPQGSGQPQHF	TGTGCCAGCACCCCCCAGGGGTCCGGTCAGCCCCAGCATTTT